This is a list of T cell receptor beta chains from one sample in a study of blood T cell repertoires in COVID-19. Sequencing used immunoSEQ multiplex PCR; TCRdb keeps in-frame clones, though not all of them. The sample holds nearly 200,000 clones; roughly 84% are singletons and the top ten take approximately 7.9%. The sample was PBMCs or T cells enriched from blood (not recorded which). These receptor sequences come from a man aged 35 to 55 who had recovered from COVID-19. The CDR3 runs from the conserved cysteine through the conserved F or W. A D gene is named only where the DNA matches it firmly. Clone sizes are given selectively: once, few, many, or a class where the clone is expanded.

d_call,v_call,clone_size,j_call,cdr3_nt,cdr3_aa
.,TRBV24-1,.,TRBJ2-1,TGTGCCACCAGTGATTTGCAGGATGGGGGCGGTCGATCCTACAATGAGCAGTTCTTC,CATSDLQDGGGRSYNEQFF
TRBD1,TRBV5-1,.,TRBJ1-2,TGCGCCAGCAGCAGTGGGACAGGAAGTCCCTATGGCTACACCTTC,CASSSGTGSPYGYTF
.,TRBV27,.,TRBJ2-3,TGTGCCAGCAGTTTACCAAGCACAGATACGCAGTATTTT,CASSLPSTDTQYF
.,TRBV9,.,TRBJ2-3,TGTGCCAGCCAACTGGGGGGAGGCACAGATACGCAGTATTTT,CASQLGGGTDTQYF
.,TRBV10-3,.,TRBJ1-4,TGTGCCATCAGTGGTAGAGGGAACGAAAAACTGTTTTTT,CAISGRGNEKLFF
.,TRBV6-4,.,TRBJ1-2,TGTGCCAGCAGTGACTCGATTGAACTTCAAGGGGCCTATGGCTACACCTTC,CASSDSIELQGAYGYTF
TRBD1,TRBV7-9,.,TRBJ1-2,TGTGCCAGCAGCTCAGATAGGGGCCGGACAGGAAGTGGCTACACCTTC,CASSSDRGRTGSGYTF
.,TRBV5-6,.,TRBJ1-3,TGTGCCAGCAGCTTGGCGCGGGGCTACTCTGGAAACACCATATATTTT,CASSLARGYSGNTIYF
.,TRBV28,.,TRBJ2-1,TGTGCCAGCAGTCGCAGCGCAGCCAATGAGCAGTTCTTC,CASSRSAANEQFF
TRBD1,TRBV25-1,.,TRBJ1-5,TGTGCCAGCAGTGAGGGGGGACAGGCCCAGCATTTT,CASSEGGQAQHF
TRBD2,TRBV5-4,.,TRBJ2-1,TGTGCCAGCAGTTTGGGACTAGCGGGGGTACATGAGCAGTTCTTC,CASSLGLAGVHEQFF
.,TRBV30,.,TRBJ1-6,TGTGCCTGGAGTCGGGACCGGGGGGGTTCACCCCTCCACTTT,CAWSRDRGGSPLHF
.,TRBV4-1,.,TRBJ1-1,TGCGCCAGCAGCCACCGACAATATACAGTGAACACTGAAGCTTTCTTT,CASSHRQYTVNTEAFF
TRBD1,TRBV4-3,once,TRBJ1-6,TGCGCCAGCAGCCGGACAGGGCTCGTTCGGGATTCACCCCTCCACTTT,CASSRTGLVRDSPLHF
.,TRBV28,.,TRBJ1-5,TGTGCCAGCAGCCCAGGACAATCTACTAGCAATCAGCCCCAGCATTTT,CASSPGQSTSNQPQHF
TRBD1,TRBV28,.,TRBJ1-2,TGTGCCAGCAGTTTATACGGGACAGCCAATGGCTACACCTTC,CASSLYGTANGYTF
TRBD1,TRBV5-4,few,TRBJ1-2,TGTGCCAGCAGATATGGACAGGATAACTATGGCTACACCTTC,CASRYGQDNYGYTF
.,TRBV4-1,.,TRBJ1-1,TGCGCCAGCAGCCAAGTGGGGGCCCTGAACACTGAAGCTTTCTTT,CASSQVGALNTEAFF
.,TRBV7-9,.,TRBJ2-2,TGTGCCAGCGGCCGGGCCGGGGAGCTGTTTTTT,CASGRAGELFF
TRBD1,TRBV11-2,.,TRBJ2-7,TGTGCCAGCAGCTTAGATTTTCTCCAGGGGGCAATTTTAAGCTACGAGCAGTACTTC,CASSLDFLQGAILSYEQYF
TRBD1,TRBV19,.,TRBJ1-5,TGTGCCAGTAGAGATCCACCCGGACAGGGGAATCAGCCCCAGCATTTT,CASRDPPGQGNQPQHF
.,TRBV27,.,TRBJ2-1,TGTGCCAGCAGTTCCCGGGACTCGAGAAGGCATGAGCAGTTCTTC,CASSSRDSRRHEQFF
.,TRBV11-3,.,TRBJ1-1,TGTGCCAGCAGCTTAGCTACGAACACTGAAGCTTTCTTT,CASSLATNTEAFF
.,TRBV3-1/TRBV3-2,.,TRBJ2-3,TGTGCCAGCAGCCAAGATAGAAGGGGGTTTGGGATCACCGAGAGGGCAGATACGCAGTATTTT,CASSQDRRGFGITERADTQYF
.,TRBV21-1,.,TRBJ2-5,TGTGCCAGCAGCAATGCCTTGGGTTGGCGGCGACTAGCTGGTCAGGAGACCCAGTACTTC,CASSNALGWRRLAGQETQYF
.,TRBV9,.,TRBJ2-1,TGTGCCAGCAGCGTAGTAACAGTCGGCAATGAGCAGTTCTTC,CASSVVTVGNEQFF
TRBD1,TRBV5-6,.,TRBJ2-2,TGTGCCAGCAGCTTGATTCAGGGGGTAGAGACCGGGGAGCTGTTTTTT,CASSLIQGVETGELFF
.,TRBV15,.,TRBJ1-1,TGTGCCACCAGCAGAGGAGAAGTCAACACTGAAGCTTTCTTT,CATSRGEVNTEAFF
TRBD1,TRBV18,.,TRBJ2-1,TGTGCCAGCTCCCACAGGACAGGGGGCTCCGATGAGCAGTTCTTC,CASSHRTGGSDEQFF
TRBD1,TRBV5-6,once,TRBJ1-5,TGTGCCAGCAGCGGGACAGGGGGCAATAGCAATCAGCCCCAGCATTTT,CASSGTGGNSNQPQHF
TRBD1,TRBV7-9,.,TRBJ2-7,TGTGCCAGCAGCTCGGGACAGACCTTCTGGTACGAGCAGTACTTC,CASSSGQTFWYEQYF
.,TRBV2,.,TRBJ2-3,TGTGCCAGCAGCGTAGACGGGGATACGCAGTATTTT,CASSVDGDTQYF
TRBD1,TRBV5-5,.,TRBJ1-2,TGTGCCAGCAGCAACGACAGGGCCTATAGTGGCTACACCTTC,CASSNDRAYSGYTF
TRBD2,TRBV5-4,.,TRBJ2-3,TGTGCCAGCAGCTCCCCCCCTAGTAGCGGGGGCACAGATACGCAGTATTTT,CASSSPPSSGGTDTQYF
.,TRBV21-1,.,TRBJ2-7,TGTGCCAGCAGCAAAGCTCAGGGATTCAACGAGCAGTACTTC,CASSKAQGFNEQYF
.,TRBV7-6,.,TRBJ2-7,TGTGCCAGCAGCTTAGGTCTTGCTAGCTCCTACGAGCAGTACTTC,CASSLGLASSYEQYF
.,TRBV25-1,.,TRBJ1-1,TGTGCCAGCAGGTCCTGGCAGGACACTGAAGCTTTCTTT,CASRSWQDTEAFF
.,TRBV6-5,.,TRBJ2-4,TGTGCCAGCAGTTACACAGGGATAGCCAAAAACATTCAGTACTTC,CASSYTGIAKNIQYF
.,TRBV9,.,TRBJ2-1,TGTGCCAGCAGCGTAGCAGGCGGGGCGCTCTACAATGAGCAGTTCTTC,CASSVAGGALYNEQFF
.,TRBV12-3/TRBV12-4,.,TRBJ1-3,TGTGCCAGCACCTCAGGCCCGCCCATATATTTT,CASTSGPPIYF
.,TRBV11-3,few,TRBJ2-7,TGTGCCAGCAGCTTATCATCAGACAGCCCCTACGAGCAGTACTTC,CASSLSSDSPYEQYF